A selection of T cell receptor beta chains follows, all from one sample in a study of neurological immune-mediated disorders. Via MiXCR, TCRdb re-called the 5' RACE reads, giving one row per CDR3 protein. The table records tens of thousands of distinct CDR3 sequences, 2.5% of them present only once. The specimen sequenced was PBMCs. These receptor sequences come from a man between 50 and 59 years old with multiple sclerosis. Both conserved end residues are part of each CDR3. The D gene is left open where the match is weak. Clone sizes are shown as once, few, many, or a class for an expanded clone.

j_call clone_size d_call v_call cdr3_aa cdr3_nt
TRBJ2-3 many TRBD2 TRBV12-3/TRBV12-4 CASSLNRGGWDTQYF TGTGCCAGCAGTTTAAACCGGGGGGGCTGGGATACGCAGTATTTT
TRBJ2-5 many NA TRBV5-1 CASSIEETQYF TGCGCCAGCAGCATAGAAGAGACCCAGTACTTC
TRBJ2-1 many TRBD2 TRBV7-3 CASSLTGGLAGSGENEQFF TGTGCCAGCAGCTTAACGGGGGGCCTAGCGGGTTCGGGAGAGAATGAGCAGTTCTTC
TRBJ1-1 few NA TRBV11-3 CASSSDGTNTEAFF TGTGCCAGCAGCTCGGACGGGACGAACACTGAAGCTTTCTTT
TRBJ1-1 many NA TRBV20-1 CSAERGIKNEAFF TGCAGTGCCGAGCGGGGGATCAAAAATGAAGCTTTCTTT
TRBJ2-7 many NA TRBV20-1 CSATRTDEQYF TGCAGTGCTACCCGGACGGACGAGCAGTACTTC
TRBJ1-6 many TRBD1 TRBV6-2/TRBV6-3 CASTYRGSPLHF TGTGCCAGCACCTACAGGGGCTCACCCCTCCACTTT
TRBJ2-2 many NA TRBV20-1 CSASGGANTGELFF TGCAGTGCTAGCGGCGGGGCGAACACCGGGGAGCTGTTTTTT
TRBJ2-7 many NA TRBV12-3/TRBV12-4 CASSPQGYEQYF TGTGCCAGCAGTCCACAGGGCTACGAGCAGTACTTC
TRBJ1-3 many TRBD1 TRBV7-2 CASSINRGRTGNTIYF TGTGCCAGCAGCATCAACAGGGGGCGCACTGGAAACACCATATATTTT
TRBJ2-1 many TRBD2 TRBV4-3 CASSQGLAGGSEQFF TGCGCCAGCAGCCAGGGACTAGCGGGGGGCTCTGAGCAGTTCTTC
TRBJ2-7 many NA TRBV20-1 CSASRSYEQYF TGCAGTGCTAGTCGCTCCTACGAGCAGTACTTC
TRBJ2-1 many NA TRBV10-2 CASARGPYNEQFF TGCGCCAGCGCGAGGGGTCCCTACAATGAGCAGTTCTTC
TRBJ2-5 many TRBD2 TRBV6-5 CASILREGPYQETQYF TGTGCCAGCATTTTACGGGAGGGACCCTACCAAGAGACCCAGTACTTC
TRBJ1-3 many NA TRBV6-5 CASSYMMGPGNTIYF TGTGCCAGCAGTTACATGATGGGGCCTGGAAACACCATATATTTT
TRBJ2-5 many TRBD1 TRBV7-7 CASSPTGAPETQYF TGTGCTAGCAGCCCGACAGGGGCCCCAGAGACCCAGTACTTC